Following are 10 T cell receptor beta chains from one sample sequenced in a study of control samples from healthy donors and cancer patients. Clones were sequenced by immunoSEQ multiplex PCR, and TCRdb holds only the in-frame ones, with some missing. Counted here are more than 150,000 clones, around 93% occurring once; the ten biggest clones make up almost 1.5%. The specimen sequenced was blood. The origin of the receptors is a man aged 18 to 29 in good health.

This clone was seen a few times. The chain recombines TRBV20-1 with TRBJ2-1; TRBD2 agrees at 8 bases. Germline V gives CDR1 DFQATT, CDR2 SNEGSKA (reference sequence). V lost 3 bases and J lost 10; bases outside the gene matches: 11. There are 14 residues in the CDR3. CDR3 nucleotide sequence: TGCAGTGCTAGTCGGGGGGGCAGGTTGGAAGAGCAGTTCTTC. This translates into CSASRGGRLEEQFF.

V and J are TRBV6-5 and TRBJ1-2; 7 positions agree with TRBD1. The J segment lost 0 bases and the V segment lost 4 bases, leaving 5 bases of the junction unmatched. CDR3 length: 15 residues. In germline, CDR1 is MNHEY, CDR2 SVGAGI. CDR3 nucleotide sequence: TGTGCCAGCAGTTTTACCGGGACAGCTAACTATGGCTACACCTTC. Protein: CASSFTGTANYGYTF.

This chain links TRBV20-1 with TRBJ1-4; 7 bases align to TRBD1. The junction had 8 bases not matched to a gene; V was cut back by 3 bases and J by 7 bases. The germline V gene encodes CDR1 DFQATT and CDR2 SNEGSKA (reference sequence). This CDR3 has 14 residues. The CDR3 sequence is CSASRTGGGEKLFF. The CDR3 DNA reads as TGCAGTGCTAGTAGGACAGGCGGAGGTGAAAAACTGTTTTTT.

The rearrangement joins TRBV6-5 to TRBJ1-5, with a tentative D call TRBD1 (5 bases). This CDR3 contains 15 residues. The germline V gene encodes CDR1 MNHEY and CDR2 SVGAGI. Trimming took 6 bases from V and 1 from J, leaving 13 bases between them. As DNA, the CDR3 is TGTGCCAGCAGGCCCGGGGGGAGAAGCAATCAGCCCCAGCATTTT. This codes for CASRPGGRSNQPQHF.

The chain uses TRBV10-3 and TRBJ1-1, with D possibly being TRBD1 (5 bases). Trimming stripped 2 bases from V and 1 base from J, with 14 bases between. Germline V lookup: CDR1 ENHRY, CDR2 SYGVKD. The CDR3 loop spans 16 amino acids. CDR3 in DNA: TGTGCCATCAGTGAGCTCGGGGGTATTCGGAACACTGAAGCTTTCTTT. It translates to CAISELGGIRNTEAFF.

The V and J genes are TRBV28 and TRBJ1-5; TRBD1 matches at 10 bases. This CDR3 comprises 15 residues. CDR1 and CDR2 (germline): MDHEN, SYDVKM. The V and J ends lost 8 bases and 4 bases, in that order; junction bases with no gene match: 8. DNA of the CDR3: TGTGCCAGCGGCACCCGGGACAGGGGTAATCAGCCCCAGCATTTT. Amino acids: CASGTRDRGNQPQHF. Filled out from reference TRBV28 and TRBJ1-5, the complete variable domain reads DVKVTQSSRYLVKRTGEKVFLECVQDMDHENMFWYRQDPGLGLRLIYFSYDVKMKEKGDIPEGYSVSREKKERFSLILESASTNQTSMYLCASGTRDRGNQPQHFGDGTRLSIL.

The chain employs TRBV11-2 and TRBJ2-1; no firm D call. Germline CDR1 and CDR2: SGHAT and FQNNGV. V was cut by 5 bases and J by 5 bases, with 10 bases left in between. The length of the CDR3 is 13 residues. In DNA, the CDR3 is TGTGCCAGCAGCATGGAAATCAACAATGAGCAGTTCTTC. It translates to CASSMEINNEQFF.

This chain connects TRBV5-4 to TRBJ1-2; D perhaps matches TRBD1 (5 bases). The CDR3 loop spans 14 amino acids. In germline, CDR1 is SGHNT, CDR2 YYREEE (reference sequence). V lost 0 bases, J lost 4 bases, and 10 bases lay in between. The CDR3 DNA is TGTGCCAGCAGCTTGGAGGGCAGGGCCTATGGCTACACCTTC. It encodes CASSLEGRAYGYTF.

V and J are TRBV9 and TRBJ1-2; TRBD1 matches 10 bases. CDR3 size: 15 residues. V shed 4 bases and J 5 bases; nucleotides not matched to a gene: 8. Germline V lookup: CDR1 SGDLS, CDR2 YYNGEE. The DNA for the CDR3 is TGTGCCAGCAGCACCCCCCCGGGACAGGGGTATGGCTACACCTTC. It translates to CASSTPPGQGYGYTF.

The V gene is TRBV27, the J gene TRBJ2-7; D assignment may be TRBD1 or TRBD2 (5 bases each). Germline CDR1 is MNHEY and CDR2 is SMNVEV (reference sequence). V lost 5 bases to trimming and J lost 1 base, with 12 bases between them. CDR3 length equals 14 residues. The CDR3 spells CASSLRDGSYEQYF. For the CDR3, the DNA is TGTGCCAGCAGTCTACGGGACGGATCCTACGAGCAGTACTTC.